The T cell receptor (beta chain) under discussion was sequenced for a study of cytomegalovirus exposure and HLA in healthy donors. Study-wide points: The productive fraction for most TCR beta V segments was about 87% or about 30% in an earlier analysis. Several of the most significant clusters appeared linked to common viral pathogens, based on a later analysis.

Concerning this clone itself: Its antigen is currently unknown.

The study ran its PCR with 60 Vbeta and 13 Jbeta primers. TCRdb's copy holds only in-frame clones and misses some; the assay was immunoSEQ multiplex PCR. The sample shows some 140,000 clones, roughly 78% of them seen only once. The CDR3 runs to 14 residues. V lost 1 base and J 1 base, leaving 8 bases between the germline ends. The germline V gene encodes CDR1 MGHRA and CDR2 YSYEKL. The source of this sequence is a man in his thirties or forties in good health. Sequencing was done on a sample of PBMCs. The chain joins TRBV4-1 to TRBJ2-7; D is unresolved. CDR3 sequence reads: CASSQALLSYEQYF. DNA of the CDR3: TGCGCCAGCAGCCAAGCACTACTTTCCTACGAGCAGTACTTC.